This is a list of T cell receptor beta chains from one sample in a study of shared clonotypes between healthy human individuals. Generated by immunoSEQ multiplex PCR, the TCRdb table keeps only in-frame clones and is missing some. The top ten clones hold 0.45% of a sample with roughly 1.5 million clones, 95% to 99% of them seen once. The material sequenced was naive CD4+ T cells sorted from blood. Source of these receptors: a man younger than 40 in good health. Both conserved end residues are trimmed from each CDR3. D genes are given only for firm matches. Rows give clone size only sometimes, using once, few, many, or a class for an expanded clone.

TRBJ1-5	-	TRBD1	TRBV19	11	ASGVTGAQPQH
TRBJ2-7	-	TRBD2	TRBV6-6	14	ASSYSFPSGSYEQY
TRBJ1-5	-	-	TRBV10-3	12	AISESGGDQPQH
TRBJ1-3	-	-	TRBV30	14	AWSLWVGDKGNTIY
TRBJ1-3	-	-	TRBV10-3	15	AISDQTGRNSGNTIY
TRBJ2-7	-	-	TRBV27	16	ASSRKPTPGSPSYEQY
TRBJ2-7	-	-	TRBV6-1	12	ASSELPGRYEQY
TRBJ1-4	-	-	TRBV29-1	10	SVVQPNEKLF
TRBJ1-2	-	-	TRBV5-4	10	ASSFRERGYT
TRBJ2-7	-	TRBD2	TRBV6-1	11	ASAPSGTYEQY
TRBJ2-1	-	-	TRBV4-2	14	ASSRRGASSYNEQF
TRBJ2-5	-	TRBD2	TRBV29-1	10	SAGGYQETQY
TRBJ1-4	-	-	TRBV7-9	14	ASSLGASLTNEKLF
TRBJ1-1	-	-	TRBV11-2	14	ASSLDLGQVNTEAF
TRBJ2-1	-	-	TRBV7-9	12	ASQGGGTYNEQF
TRBJ1-4	-	-	TRBV5-1	14	ASSLGISGRDEKLF
TRBJ2-3	-	TRBD1	TRBV5-4	13	ASSTRGPGTDTQY
TRBJ2-7	-	TRBD1	TRBV30	15	AWSVPGQGWSPYEQY
TRBJ2-1	-	-	TRBV27	11	ASSFGPWNEQF
TRBJ1-5	-	-	TRBV29-1	11	SVAGSPNQPQH
TRBJ2-6	-	-	TRBV21-1	14	ASKDRGRFGANVLT
TRBJ2-7	-	TRBD2	TRBV5-4	12	ASSSTSGSDEQY
TRBJ2-7	-	TRBD2	TRBV28	12	ASRLPGLTDEQY
TRBJ1-2	-	-	TRBV29-1	11	SVVNGGGYGYT
TRBJ1-2	-	-	TRBV2	11	ASKENREHGYT
TRBJ2-2	-	-	TRBV7-9	10	ASSPQAGELF
TRBJ1-4	-	TRBD1	TRBV19	13	ATRDRPATNEKLF
TRBJ2-2	-	-	TRBV5-5	14	ASSSLTHRNTGELF
TRBJ2-5	-	TRBD2	TRBV5-1	14	ASSLARLAEPGTQY
TRBJ2-7	once	-	TRBV7-2	13	ASSPLIAPRYEQY
TRBJ2-6	-	TRBD2	TRBV7-2	13	ASSLAGAGANVLT
TRBJ1-4	-	-	TRBV4-2	16	ASSQEGRSWPPNEKLF
TRBJ2-5	-	-	TRBV6-6	13	ASSYSSSEQETQY
TRBJ1-5	-	-	TRBV10-2	13	ASSESTVGDQPQH
TRBJ2-7	once	TRBD2	TRBV10-3	13	AISEGPAGGDEQY
TRBJ2-3	-	-	TRBV28	13	ASSFWTPYTDTQY
TRBJ1-5	-	TRBD1	TRBV15	14	ATSRHPGQGTQPQH
TRBJ1-5	-	-	TRBV28	10	ASSLFSQPQH
TRBJ2-7	-	-	TRBV6-1	13	ASSEGVGASYEQY
TRBJ2-7	-	-	TRBV28	11	ASTGQQGGEQY
TRBJ2-1	-	TRBD2	TRBV9	14	ASSAKPTSGHNEQF
TRBJ1-1	-	-	TRBV6-5	10	ASSYQNTEAF
TRBJ2-3	-	-	TRBV19	14	ASSYFVGGGTDTQY
TRBJ2-5	-	TRBD1	TRBV7-8	13	ASSLKGQRQETQY
TRBJ1-1	-	TRBD1	TRBV5-4	15	ASSSPPGQAKNTEAF
TRBJ2-1	-	-	TRBV28	12	ASSRGGSMNEQF
TRBJ2-2	once	-	TRBV6-5	13	ASRPRPISTGELF
TRBJ2-1	-	-	TRBV7-9	14	ASSLVGGESYNEQF
TRBJ2-1	-	TRBD2	TRBV6-1	14	ASSELGTSNYNEQF
TRBJ1-4	once	TRBD1	TRBV7-2	14	ASSRQGPATNEKLF
TRBJ2-1	-	-	TRBV2	13	ASSDRGNDYNEQF
TRBJ2-7	-	-	TRBV13	12	ASSLAPLSYEQY
TRBJ1-3	-	-	TRBV13	13	ASSFSRYSGNTIY
TRBJ1-2	few	-	TRBV10-3	11	AISETGLYGYT
TRBJ1-2	-	-	TRBV11-2	9	ASSPNYGYT